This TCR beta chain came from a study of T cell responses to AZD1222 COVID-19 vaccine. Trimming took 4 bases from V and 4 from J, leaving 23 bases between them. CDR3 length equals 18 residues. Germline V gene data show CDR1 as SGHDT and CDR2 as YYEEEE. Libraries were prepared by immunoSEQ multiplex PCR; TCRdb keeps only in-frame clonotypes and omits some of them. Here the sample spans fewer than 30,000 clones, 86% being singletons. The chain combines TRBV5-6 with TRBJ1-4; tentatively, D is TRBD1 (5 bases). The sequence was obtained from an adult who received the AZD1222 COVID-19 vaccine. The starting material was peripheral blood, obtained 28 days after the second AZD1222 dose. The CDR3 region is CASSRTEGKAGSNEKLFF. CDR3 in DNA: TGTGCCAGCAGCCGCACAGAGGGGAAGGCAGGGAGTAATGAAAAACTGTTTTTT.